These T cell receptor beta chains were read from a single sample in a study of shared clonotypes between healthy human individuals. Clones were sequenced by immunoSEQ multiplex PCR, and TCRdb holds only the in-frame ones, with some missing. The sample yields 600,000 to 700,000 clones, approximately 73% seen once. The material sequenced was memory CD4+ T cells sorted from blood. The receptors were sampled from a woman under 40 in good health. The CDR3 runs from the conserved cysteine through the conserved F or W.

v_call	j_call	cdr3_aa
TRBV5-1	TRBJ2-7	CASSTLLAGVSYEQYF
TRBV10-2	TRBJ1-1	CASSEHRNTEAFF
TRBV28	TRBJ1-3	CASSLMQFNSGNTIYF
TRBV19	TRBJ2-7	CASSPRQSRDREQYF
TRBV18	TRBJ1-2	CASSVGHQAHGYTF
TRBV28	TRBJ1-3	CASSLPGQGAIGNTIYF
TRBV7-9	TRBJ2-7	CASTKGAGTGDGEQYF
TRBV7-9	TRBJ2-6	CASSLGGSGANVLTF
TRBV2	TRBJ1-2	CASNGWGEEGYTF
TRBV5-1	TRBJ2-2	CASSFNSGVAVGELFF
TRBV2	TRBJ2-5	CASSYQGGETQYF
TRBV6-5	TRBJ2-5	CASSPPGGTQYF
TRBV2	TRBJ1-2	CASSEGLAGDYGYTF
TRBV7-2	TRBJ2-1	CASRKGRRYNEQFF